Each of the 2 T cell receptor beta chains below was sequenced from the same sample in a study of OX40 agonist ivuxolimab in advanced cancers. The method was immunoSEQ multiplex PCR; TCRdb's version includes in-frame clones alone and lacks a portion of them. This table has about 76,000 clones, roughly 88% appearing once. This material consisted of CD4+ or CD8+ T cells sorted from blood, taken in a trial of the OX40 agonist ivuxolimab. These receptors all come from an adult with an advanced solid tumor such as melanoma, head and neck, liver or kidney cancer.

The CDR3 DNA follows: TGTGCCAGCAGTTACTCGACAGTTACGGGGGAGCAGTACTTC. Amino acid sequence: CASSYSTVTGEQYF. The chain has TRBV6-5 and TRBJ2-5, with D possibly being TRBD2 (6 bases). Looked up from germline, CDR1 is MNHEY and CDR2 is SVGAGI. Trimming shortened V by 0 bases and J by 11 bases, and 16 bases separated the two germline ends. The CDR3 consists of 14 residues.

The gene calls are TRBV9 and TRBJ2-3, with a weak D call TRBD1 (7 bases). Germline V gene sequence: CDR1 SGDLS, CDR2 YYNGEE. This CDR3 is 15 amino acids long. V lost 4 bases and J lost 5, with 17 bases in between. The CDR3 sequence: CASSIQGGGGDTQYF. DNA of the CDR3: TGTGCCAGCAGCATACAAGGAGGGGGCGGAGATACGCAGTATTTT.